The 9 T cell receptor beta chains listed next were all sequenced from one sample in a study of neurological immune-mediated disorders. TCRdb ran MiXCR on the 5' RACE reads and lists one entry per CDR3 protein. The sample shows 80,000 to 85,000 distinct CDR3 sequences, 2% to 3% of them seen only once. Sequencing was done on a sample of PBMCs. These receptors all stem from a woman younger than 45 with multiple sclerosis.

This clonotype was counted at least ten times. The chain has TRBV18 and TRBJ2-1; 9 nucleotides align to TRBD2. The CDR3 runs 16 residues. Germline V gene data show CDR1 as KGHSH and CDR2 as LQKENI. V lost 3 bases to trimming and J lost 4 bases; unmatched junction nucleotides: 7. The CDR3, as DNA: TGTGCCAGCTCACCTCCTAGCGGGAAAGGTTACAATGAGCAGTTCTTC. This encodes CASSPPSGKGYNEQFF. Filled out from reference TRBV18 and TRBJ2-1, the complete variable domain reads NAGVMQNPRHLVRRRGQEARLRCSPMKGHSHVYWYRQLPEEGLKFMVYLQKENIIDESGMPKERFSAEFPKEGPSILRIQQVVRGDSAAYFCASSPPSGKGYNEQFFGPGTRLTVL.

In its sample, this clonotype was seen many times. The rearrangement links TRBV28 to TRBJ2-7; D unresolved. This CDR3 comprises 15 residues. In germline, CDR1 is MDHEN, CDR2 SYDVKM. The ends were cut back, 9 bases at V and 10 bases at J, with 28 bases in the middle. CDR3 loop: CASTNQALDGASQYF. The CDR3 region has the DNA TGTGCCAGTACAAACCAGGCCCTAGATGGAGCCAGTCAGTACTTC.

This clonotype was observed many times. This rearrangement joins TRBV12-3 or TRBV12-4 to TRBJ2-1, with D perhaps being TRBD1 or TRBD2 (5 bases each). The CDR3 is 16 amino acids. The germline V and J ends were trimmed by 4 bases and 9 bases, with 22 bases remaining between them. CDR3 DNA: TGTGCCAGCAGTTCGCCCCGGGACCCTCGAAGGGGTGAGCAGTTCTTC. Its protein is CASSSPRDPRRGEQFF.

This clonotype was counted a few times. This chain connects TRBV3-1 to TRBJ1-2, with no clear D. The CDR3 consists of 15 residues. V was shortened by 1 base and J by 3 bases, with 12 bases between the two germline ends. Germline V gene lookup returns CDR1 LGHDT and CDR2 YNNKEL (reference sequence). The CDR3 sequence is CASSQALGSYYGYTF. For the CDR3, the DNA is TGTGCCAGCAGCCAAGCCCTGGGGAGCTACTATGGCTACACCTTC.

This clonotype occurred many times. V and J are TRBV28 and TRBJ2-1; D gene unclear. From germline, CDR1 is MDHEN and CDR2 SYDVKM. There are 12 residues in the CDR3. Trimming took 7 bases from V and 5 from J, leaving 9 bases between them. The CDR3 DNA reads TGTGCCAGCACGTCCTATCACAATGAGCAGTTCTTC. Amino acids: CASTSYHNEQFF.

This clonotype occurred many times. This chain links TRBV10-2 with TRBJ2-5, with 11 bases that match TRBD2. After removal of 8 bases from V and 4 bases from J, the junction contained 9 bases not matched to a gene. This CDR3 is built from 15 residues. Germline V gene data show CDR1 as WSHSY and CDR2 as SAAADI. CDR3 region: CASRRTSGSRETQYF. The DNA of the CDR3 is TGCGCCAGCCGCCGGACTAGCGGGTCTCGAGAGACCCAGTACTTC.

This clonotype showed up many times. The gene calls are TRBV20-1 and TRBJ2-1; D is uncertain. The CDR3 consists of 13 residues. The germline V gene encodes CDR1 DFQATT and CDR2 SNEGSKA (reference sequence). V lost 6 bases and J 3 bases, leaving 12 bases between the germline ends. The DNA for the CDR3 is TGCAGTGCAAAGAGGAACTACTACAATGAGCAGTTCTTC. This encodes CSAKRNYYNEQFF.

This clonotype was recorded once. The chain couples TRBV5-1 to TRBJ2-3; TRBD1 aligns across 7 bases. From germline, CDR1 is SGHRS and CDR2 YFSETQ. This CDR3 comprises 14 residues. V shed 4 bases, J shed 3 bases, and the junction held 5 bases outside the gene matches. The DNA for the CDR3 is TGCGCCAGCAGCCCCCGACAGGGTACAGATACGCAGTATTTT. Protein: CASSPRQGTDTQYF. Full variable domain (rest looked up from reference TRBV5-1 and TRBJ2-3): KAGVTQTPRYLIKTRGQQVTLSCSPISGHRSVSWYQQTPGQGLQFLFEYFSETQRNKGNFPGRFSGRQFSNSRSEMNVSTLELGDSALYLCASSPRQGTDTQYFGPGTRLTVL.

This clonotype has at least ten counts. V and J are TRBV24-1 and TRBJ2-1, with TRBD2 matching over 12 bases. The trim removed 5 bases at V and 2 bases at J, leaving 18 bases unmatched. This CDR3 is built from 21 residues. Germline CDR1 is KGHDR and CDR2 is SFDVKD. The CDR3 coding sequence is TGTGCCACCAGTGGCCAGGGGACCGCAACTAGCGGGAGGTCCACCTACAATGAGCAGTTCTTC. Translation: CATSGQGTATSGRSTYNEQFF.